A single sample gave rise to the 21 T cell receptor beta chains below, sequenced in a study of blood T cell repertoires in COVID-19. Some clones are missing from TCRdb's copy, which holds only in-frame ones; the method was immunoSEQ multiplex PCR. There are 150,000 to 200,000 clones in the sample; 70% to 90% occur only once, and 2.1% lies in the top ten. Source material: peripheral blood. These receptor sequences come from a man between 70 and 80 years old with active or convalescent COVID-19.

The chain uses TRBV6-5 and TRBJ2-7; D ambiguous. Germline CDR1 MNHEY, CDR2 SVGAGI. The CDR3 runs to 11 residues. V dropped 6 bases and J dropped 9 bases, with 12 bases sitting between them. CDR3 coding DNA: TGTGCCAGCAGCCTAGTTGCTACGCAGTACTTC. Its translation is CASSLVATQYF.

V gene TRBV18 combines with J gene TRBJ2-7, with TRBD2 matching over 11 bases. The germline CDR1 and CDR2 sequences are KGHSH and LQKENI. With 6 bases clipped from V and 5 bases from J, the junction kept 12 bases outside the gene matches. This CDR3 is built from 16 residues. The CDR3 loop reads CASSAERALAGDEQYF. In DNA, the CDR3 is TGTGCCAGCTCCGCCGAAAGAGCACTAGCGGGAGACGAGCAGTACTTC.

The chain recombines TRBV27 with TRBJ1-1; D unresolved. V was clipped by 2 bases and J by 0 bases, with 13 bases between them. Germline-derived CDR1 and CDR2 are MNHEY and SMNVEV (reference sequence). The CDR3 has 16 amino acids. The CDR3 region is CASSLKAVRVNTEAFF. CDR3 bases: TGTGCCAGCAGTTTAAAAGCGGTGCGGGTGAACACTGAAGCTTTCTTT.

This clone was seen only a few times. The gene calls are TRBV6-5 and TRBJ1-2, with a tentative D call TRBD1 (5 bases). Germline loops: CDR1 MNHEY, CDR2 SVGAGI. The CDR3 totals 15 residues. V lost 8 bases, J lost 4 bases, and 20 bases lay in between. The CDR3 protein is CASSLNGGSPYGYTF. The CDR3 DNA is TGTGCCAGCTCCTTAAACGGGGGGTCCCCCTATGGCTACACCTTC.

The DNA of the CDR3 is TGTGCCAGCAGTACACTACAGGGCGCCGGGGAGCTGTTTTTT. Encoded protein: CASSTLQGAGELFF. This sequence joins TRBV6-5 and TRBJ2-2, with D possibly being TRBD1 (6 bases). Trimming stripped 5 bases from V and 6 bases from J, with 13 bases between. The CDR3 has 14 residues. Germline V gene lookup returns CDR1 MNHEY and CDR2 SVGAGI.

The chain is built from TRBV19 and TRBJ2-7; D may be TRBD2 (6 bases). Trimming removed 4 bases at V and 4 bases at J, with 14 bases between. Germline values: CDR1 LNHDA, CDR2 SQIVND (reference sequence). CDR3 size: 14 residues. The DNA for the CDR3 is TGTGCCAGTAGTACCGGGACGGGACTTTACGAGCAGTACTTC. It specifies CASSTGTGLYEQYF.

The CDR3 here is CASSQVGGTQYF. CDR3 sequence (DNA): TGTGCCAGCAGCCAAGTCGGGGGGACCCAGTACTTC. The chain carries TRBV3-1 (or the pseudogene TRBV3-2) and TRBJ2-5; D might be TRBD2 (6 bases). Looked up from germline, CDR1 is LGHDT and CDR2 is YNNKEL (reference sequence). This CDR3 has 12 amino acids. Trimming took 1 base from V and 7 from J, leaving 7 bases between them.

A single count supports this clone. V and J are TRBV19 and TRBJ1-1; D may be TRBD1 (5 bases). Germline lookup yields CDR1 LNHDA and CDR2 SQIVND (reference sequence). There are 16 residues in the CDR3. V was clipped by 3 bases and J by 0 bases, with 14 bases between them. The CDR3, as DNA: TGTGCCAGTAGTATGGTCGGGGGTTGGGTGAACACTGAAGCTTTCTTT. Its translation is CASSMVGGWVNTEAFF.

The chain has TRBV12-3 or TRBV12-4 and TRBJ1-5, with 8 positions matching TRBD1. V was clipped by 5 bases and J by 7 bases; unmatched bases: 4. CDR3 length: 13 amino acids. This chain's CDR3 is CASSRTGRQPQHF. The CDR3 DNA sequence: TGTGCCAGCAGTCGGACAGGGAGACAGCCCCAGCATTTT.

The V gene is TRBV9, the J gene TRBJ2-1, with 8 nucleotides matching TRBD2. Germline lookup yields CDR1 SGDLS and CDR2 YYNGEE. J gave up 10 bases and V 0 bases, and 6 bases lay outside the gene matches. The CDR3 sequence is 14 residues long. In DNA, the CDR3 is TGTGCCAGCAGCGTAGGTTGGGCGGGGGGAGAGCAGTTCTTC. Protein sequence: CASSVGWAGGEQFF.

This clone showed up just once. This chain uses TRBV3-1 (or the pseudogene TRBV3-2) with TRBJ2-1; possibly TRBD2 for D (5 bases). CDR3 length: 15 residues. V was trimmed by 2 bases and J by 4 bases, leaving 12 bases between them. Germline values: CDR1 LGHDT, CDR2 YNNKEL (reference sequence). CDR3 sequence: CASSQRAGIYNEQFF. CDR3 DNA: TGTGCCAGCAGCCAAAGGGCCGGGATTTACAATGAGCAGTTCTTC.

The chain joins TRBV2 to TRBJ2-1, with D uncertain. CDR1 SNHLY and CDR2 FYNNEI come from the germline V gene. The V gene lost 8 bases and the J gene lost 7 bases, with 9 bases spanning the gap. CDR3 length equals 11 residues. For the CDR3, the DNA is TGTGCCAGCGATAGCACGAATGAGCAGTTCTTC. This translates into CASDSTNEQFF.

V gene TRBV9 combines with J gene TRBJ2-5, with D tentatively TRBD2 (6 bases). The V gene's germline CDR1 is SGDLS and CDR2 YYNGEE. V lost 8 bases, J lost 4 bases, and 21 bases lay in between. The CDR3 has 15 residues. CDR3 DNA: TGTGCCAGTCGGCCCGGGGTGGCGGGACCAGAGACCCAGTACTTC. Its protein is CASRPGVAGPETQYF.

The chain recombines TRBV14 with TRBJ1-1, with 9 bases fitting TRBD1. V was clipped by 0 bases and J by 7 bases; unmatched bases: 12. The CDR3 extends over 17 amino acids. Germline CDR1 and CDR2: SGHDN and FVKESK. The CDR3 spells CASSQDWGWDRVGEAFF. CDR3 DNA: TGTGCCAGCAGCCAAGATTGGGGCTGGGACAGGGTGGGTGAAGCTTTCTTT.

This chain links TRBV3-1 (or the pseudogene TRBV3-2) with TRBJ2-1; TRBD1 agrees at 9 bases. Germline CDR1 LGHDT, CDR2 YNNKEL (reference sequence). The CDR3 is 14 amino acids. J lost 9 bases, V lost 3 bases, and 6 bases had no gene match. The CDR3 protein is CASSQPGQGSEQFF. CDR3 nucleotides: TGTGCCAGCAGCCAGCCGGGACAGGGAAGTGAGCAGTTCTTC.

The chain recombines TRBV5-1 with TRBJ2-2; the D gene is possibly TRBD1 (6 bases). This CDR3 region has 16 residues. V lost 0 bases and J lost 4, with 13 bases in between. The germline V gene has CDR1 SGHRS and CDR2 YFSETQ. CDR3 region: CASSLALQGVTGELFF. Written as DNA, the CDR3 is TGCGCCAGCAGCTTGGCCCTACAGGGAGTCACCGGGGAGCTGTTTTTT.

The V call is TRBV19, the J call TRBJ1-2; a weak D match, TRBD1 (6 bases). Trimming pared 5 bases from V and 2 bases from J, leaving 12 bases between. Germline values: CDR1 LNHDA, CDR2 SQIVND (reference sequence). This CDR3 region has 14 residues. The CDR3 loop is CASSLWTANYGYTF. In nucleotides, the CDR3 is TGTGCCAGTAGTCTCTGGACAGCCAACTATGGCTACACCTTC.

The chain is built from TRBV28 and TRBJ1-6; tentative D call: TRBD1 (5 bases). The length of the CDR3 is 19 residues. Germline lookup yields CDR1 MDHEN and CDR2 SYDVKM. With 7 bases removed from V and 0 bases from J, the gap between germline ends came to 22 bases. CDR3 residues: CASTLIYQGPSSYNSPLHF. The CDR3 DNA reads TGTGCCAGCACCCTAATTTACCAGGGTCCCAGCTCCTATAATTCACCCCTCCACTTT.

This rearrangement joins TRBV28 to TRBJ1-5, with a possible D match to TRBD1 (5 bases). CDR3 length: 16 amino acids. The germline V and J ends were trimmed by 2 bases and 2 bases, with 13 bases remaining between them. Germline V gene data show CDR1 as MDHEN and CDR2 as SYDVKM. Here the CDR3 reads CASSLGAFEGNQPQHF. CDR3 bases: TGTGCCAGCAGTTTAGGGGCCTTTGAGGGCAATCAGCCCCAGCATTTT. The full variable domain, completed using reference TRBV28 and TRBJ1-5, is DVKVTQSSRYLVKRTGEKVFLECVQDMDHENMFWYRQDPGLGLRLIYFSYDVKMKEKGDIPEGYSVSREKKERFSLILESASTNQTSMYLCASSLGAFEGNQPQHFGDGTRLSIL.

The chain combines TRBV6-5 with TRBJ1-5; D is unclear. Germline V gives CDR1 MNHEY, CDR2 SVGAGI. The ends were cut back, 7 bases at V and 5 bases at J, with 12 bases in the middle. The CDR3 is made up of 13 amino acids. The DNA for the CDR3 is TGTGCCAGCACCCCCCGGGAGGATCAGCCCCAGCATTTT. Translation gives CASTPREDQPQHF.

This chain uses TRBV10-3 with TRBJ2-7; TRBD2 might be the D (6 bases). V lost 10 bases and J 3 bases, leaving 16 bases between the germline ends. Germline V gene lookup returns CDR1 ENHRY and CDR2 SYGVKD. The CDR3 covers 13 residues. CDR3 loop: CATGGTGNYEQYF. CDR3 DNA: TGTGCCACCGGAGGGACTGGCAACTACGAGCAGTACTTC.